Following are 22 T cell receptor beta chains from one sample sequenced in a study of CD8+CD57+ T cells in acquired aplastic anemia. Profiles of TCR beta VDJ and CDR3 were generated from a genomic DNA template. Each CDR3 protein is one row after TCRdb ran MiXCR on the reads. In the table there are about 170,000 distinct CDR3 sequences, around 45% of which are singletons. Sequencing was performed on sorted CD4+, CD8+, or CD8+CD57+ T cells (not recorded which) from PBMCs. These receptors were obtained from a human donor in good health.

In DNA, the CDR3 is TGTGCCAGTAGTAACGCAGGGAGTACCGGGGAGCTGTTTTTT. Translated, it gives CASSNAGSTGELFF. This chain connects TRBV19 to TRBJ2-2; D might be TRBD1 or TRBD2, each matching 5 bases. Between the trimmed V and J ends, which lost 4 bases and 5 bases, there was a span of 11 bases. CDR1 and CDR2 (germline): LNHDA, SQIVND (reference sequence). CDR3 length: 14 residues.

The chain joins TRBV2 to TRBJ2-5, with 10 positions matching TRBD1. The CDR3 length is 16 residues. Germline-derived CDR1 and CDR2 are SNHLY and FYNNEI. V lost 3 bases to trimming and J lost 5 bases; unmatched junction nucleotides: 9. In nucleotides, the CDR3 is TGTGCCAGCAGTGACACCGGGACAGGGGAAGTGGAGACCCAGTACTTC. Encoded protein: CASSDTGTGEVETQYF.

This chain uses TRBV7-2 with TRBJ2-7; D is undetermined. CDR3 size: 14 residues. Trimming left V 2 bases short and J 1 base short, with 9 bases between. The V gene's germline CDR1 is SGHTA and CDR2 FQGNSA. Written as DNA, the CDR3 is TGTGCCAGCAGCTTAAGCTTGTCTTCCTACGAGCAGTACTTC. Protein sequence: CASSLSLSSYEQYF.

About this clonotype itself: The CDR3 carries no conserved terminal phenylalanine or tryptophan, so it likely arises from a read error. CDR3 nucleotides: TGCAGTGCTAGAGAAACTAGCGGGAGAGAGACCCAGTACTCC. It specifies CSARETSGRETQYS. The chain couples TRBV20-1 to TRBJ2-5, with 11 bases aligning to TRBD2. This CDR3 is 14 amino acids long. V lost 0 bases, J lost 4 bases, and 1 base stayed unmatched. The germline CDR1 and CDR2 sequences are DFQATT and SNEGSKA (reference sequence).

Details on this clonotype: This sequence may be a read error, since a much larger clone differs from it by one base. The CDR3 does not close with the conserved phenylalanine or tryptophan, likely indicating a read error. V is TRBV12-3 or TRBV12-4 and J is TRBJ1-2; D gene unclear. V lost 6 bases and J lost 1, with 12 bases in between. The CDR3 has 14 residues. The CDR3 sequence is CASSRTGSNYGYTS. The CDR3 DNA reads TGTGCCAGCAGCCGAACCGGGAGTAACTATGGCTACACCTCC.

At least ten counts were recorded for this clonotype. The chain has TRBV4-3 and TRBJ1-1; D unresolved. CDR1 and CDR2 from the germline V gene are LGHNA and YSLEER. V was clipped by 0 bases and J by 0 bases, with 5 bases between them. There are 14 residues in the CDR3. CDR3 sequence: CASSQDGLNTEAFF. CDR3 coding DNA: TGCGCCAGCAGCCAAGATGGGTTGAACACTGAAGCTTTCTTT.

This clonotype showed up just a few times. The chain has TRBV10-3 and TRBJ2-3; 10 bases fit TRBD2. The CDR3 spans 16 residues. CDR1 and CDR2 from the germline V gene are ENHRY and SYGVKD. The V segment lost 2 bases and the J segment 3 bases; nucleotides outside the gene matches: 5. This CDR3 is CAISERSSGGTDTQYF. The CDR3 coding sequence is TGTGCCATCAGTGAGCGTTCTAGCGGGGGTACAGATACGCAGTATTTT.

V is TRBV5-1 and J is TRBJ2-7; TRBD2 is a possible D gene (5 bases). Trimming took off 4 bases at V and 3 bases at J, with 11 bases between the two ends. Germline V gene data show CDR1 as SGHRS and CDR2 as YFSETQ. The CDR3 has 13 amino acids. CDR3 nucleotides: TGCGCCAGCAGCCTCGGACTCTACTACGAGCAGTACTTC. Its protein product is CASSLGLYYEQYF.

The CDR3 sequence: CASSAQVNTEAFF. The CDR3, as DNA: TGTGCCAGCAGTGCCCAGGTGAACACTGAAGCTTTCTTT. J is TRBJ1-1 and V is TRBV2; no clear D gene. Looked up from germline, CDR1 is SNHLY and CDR2 is FYNNEI. Trimming took off 4 bases at V and 0 bases at J, with 6 bases between the two ends. CDR3 length: 13 residues.

The chain joins TRBV20-1 to TRBJ2-3, with 13 nucleotides matching TRBD2. From germline, CDR1 is DFQATT and CDR2 SNEGSKA (reference sequence). The V gene end was trimmed by 4 bases and the J gene end by 3 bases; junction bases not matched to a gene: 7. The CDR3 covers 16 residues. The CDR3 protein is CSAKGLAGVGTDTQYF. In DNA form, the CDR3 reads TGCAGTGCTAAAGGACTAGCGGGAGTCGGGACAGATACGCAGTATTTT.

The chain carries TRBV24-1 and TRBJ2-1, with TRBD1 identical over 10 bases. The CDR3 runs to 14 residues. V was pared by 7 bases and J by 7 bases, with 6 bases of the junction left unmatched. From germline, CDR1 is KGHDR and CDR2 SFDVKD. The CDR3 here is CATRVGGQGNEQFF. CDR3 DNA sequence: TGTGCCACCAGGGTGGGGGGACAGGGGAATGAGCAGTTCTTC.

In its sample, this clonotype was seen a few times. V gene TRBV19 combines with J gene TRBJ2-7; weak D call: TRBD1 (6 bases). The CDR3 is 13 amino acids. CDR1 is LNHDA and CDR2 is SQIVND in the germline V gene (reference sequence). V lost 6 bases to trimming and J lost 5 bases, with 14 bases between them. The CDR3 DNA follows: TGTGCCAGTAGGGACCCACAGGGACACGAGCAGTACTTC. It yields the protein CASRDPQGHEQYF.

This clonotype showed up many times. This sequence joins TRBV6-2 or TRBV6-3 and TRBJ1-1, with D uncertain. Trimming left V 4 bases short and J 4 bases short, with 10 bases between. The CDR3 spans 13 residues. Germline V lookup: CDR1 MNHEY, CDR2 SVGEGT. In DNA, the CDR3 is TGTGCCAGCAGTTCCCTTGGTGGCACTGAAGCTTTCTTT. The encoded protein is CASSSLGGTEAFF.

J is TRBJ1-2 and V is TRBV15; D ambiguous. Germline CDR1 reads LNHNV; CDR2 reads YYDKDF (reference sequence). The V gene lost 0 bases and the J gene lost 4 bases, with 9 bases spanning the gap. The CDR3 has 14 residues. DNA for the CDR3: TGTGCCACCAGCAGAGACCAACTGATCTATGGCTACACCTTC. Translated: CATSRDQLIYGYTF.

This clonotype was recorded at least ten times. The V gene is TRBV7-8, the J gene TRBJ2-2, with D hard to call. This CDR3 has 13 amino acids. Trimming took off 1 base at V and 9 bases at J, with 9 bases between the two ends. CDR1 is SGHVS and CDR2 is FQNEAQ in the germline V gene. The CDR3 DNA sequence: TGTGCCAGCAGCTTAGAGGGAACCCGGGAGCTGTTTTTT. Translated: CASSLEGTRELFF.

In this sample, this clonotype turned up a few times. The chain has TRBV4-1 and TRBJ2-5; the D is unclear. From germline, CDR1 is MGHRA and CDR2 YSYEKL. This CDR3 has 13 amino acids. V lost 8 bases and J 2 bases, leaving 12 bases between the germline ends. DNA for the CDR3: TGCGCCAGCTCTACATTATGGCAAGAGACCCAGTACTTC. Its protein is CASSTLWQETQYF.

The V gene is TRBV20-1, the J gene TRBJ1-4, with a tentative D call TRBD1 (6 bases). CDR3 length: 14 amino acids. CDR1 and CDR2 (germline): DFQATT, SNEGSKA (reference sequence). With 5 bases removed from V and 6 bases from J, the gap between germline ends came to 16 bases. The chain's CDR3 is CSADHRTADEKLFF. In nucleotides, the CDR3 is TGCAGTGCTGACCACCGGACAGCCGATGAAAAACTGTTTTTT.

This chain links TRBV2 with TRBJ1-1, with a tentative D call TRBD1 (5 bases). CDR1 SNHLY and CDR2 FYNNEI come from the germline V gene. The V end lost 7 bases, the J end lost 6 bases, and 9 bases lay between the germline ends. This CDR3 region has 11 residues. DNA for the CDR3: TGTGCCAGCATGGGGGGGGCTGAAGCTTTCTTT. Its translation: CASMGGAEAFF.

Turning to this clonotype: A single base separates this from a much larger clone, so it may be a read error. This likely comes from a read error, as the CDR3 has no conserved phenylalanine or tryptophan at its end. This chain connects TRBV5-4 to TRBJ1-1; 7 bases are a match to TRBD1. The CDR3 consists of 18 residues. Germline assignment: CDR1 SGHNT and CDR2 YYREEE (reference sequence). The trim removed 3 bases at V and 0 bases at J, leaving 14 bases unmatched. The CDR3: CASSSRQGAVRLNTEAFI. The CDR3 DNA reads TGTGCCAGCAGCTCCCGACAGGGAGCGGTCCGCCTGAACACTGAAGCTTTCATT.

The chain joins TRBV25-1 to TRBJ2-5; a possible D gene is TRBD1 (5 bases). V dropped 4 bases and J dropped 0 bases, with 12 bases sitting between them. The germline V gene encodes CDR1 MGHDK and CDR2 SYGVNS. The CDR3 runs to 15 residues. The CDR3, as DNA: TGTGCCAGCAGTGCCGACAGACAGTACCAAGAGACCCAGTACTTC. Translating gives CASSADRQYQETQYF.

The chain combines TRBV20-1 with TRBJ2-1, with D tentatively TRBD2 (5 bases). The CDR3 has 13 amino acids. CDR1 is DFQATT and CDR2 is SNEGSKA in the germline V gene (reference sequence). CDR3 region: CLARESSYNEQFF. The CDR3 DNA reads as TGCCTTGCGAGGGAGAGCTCCTACAATGAGCAGTTCTTC.

The V call is TRBV7-9, the J call TRBJ1-6; no reliable D call. V lost 1 base, J lost 10 bases, and 14 bases lay in between. CDR3 length equals 15 residues. Germline V gene sequence: CDR1 SEHNR, CDR2 FQNEAQ (reference sequence). The CDR3 nucleotides are TGTGCCAGCAGCTTAGGGCGCGGGTTATTATCACCCCTCCACTTT. Translated: CASSLGRGLLSPLHF.